This note documents a single T cell receptor beta chain sequence. Its target antigen remains unknown. No clone much larger than this one lies a single base away; base qualities are absent. Counted from cysteine to phenylalanine, this CDR3 has 17 amino acids. Only CDR3 DNA is held: 51 bases, read in frame from base 1. As encoded in the germline V gene, CDR1 is SGHNT while CDR2 is YENEEA. At the junction V is shortened by 4 bases and J by 0 bases; bases outside the gene matches: 9. TCRbeta CDR3 regions were amplified from genomic DNA using the immunoSEQ Assay, a bias-controlled multiplex PCR. Turning to the authors' computational methods: Nucleated cell counts per sample were estimated from amplification of reference gene primers within the assay. To quantify the absolute abundance of each unique TCRbeta CDR3 rearrangement, sequence reads were collapsed and filtered. For each sample, productive Simpson clonality was calculated as the square root of Simpson's diversity index over productive rearrangements. TCRdb holds this immuneACCESS table with in-frame rearrangements only. Some clones are missing; in checked studies, unresolved V genes explain under half, and the rest has no known cause. That table gives V, J and clone size, and the DNA gave D and trimming. The sample table lists 330,000 or so clones, about nine tenths of them with a count of one. Together, the top ten hold over 0.9% of the sample.

The data were obtained in a study of blood T cell repertoires in COVID-19 (dated by TCRdb to 2019 to 2021). Background on the whole study: Samples covering the acute and convalescent phases of COVID-19 were provided by collaborators in the United States, Italy and Spain. Nearly every sample came with metadata listing a de-identified subject ID, COVID-19 status, age in years and sex. Where available, HLA class I and class II types were taken from metadata supplied by the sample provider and were not determined by assay-based typing. Samples were obtained from the ongoing ImmuneRACE study (first 160 participants) and from 1,254 subjects provided by 6 global collaborators. The repertoires were made available in a free public database intended to serve as a resource for research on the immune response to SARS-CoV-2. Subjects who had been exposed to COVID-19, were actively infected with it, or had recovered from it provided the deeply sampled blood TCRbeta repertoires that made up the dataset. The prospective study material was composed of cDNA or gDNA derived from T cells, B-cell-depleted T cells, or PBMCs.

The study at large found these results: The quantity of clinical and demographic metadata differed by source and by participant and was supplied without curation.

Participants in the prospective study were aged roughly 18 to 89 years, lived in about two dozen United States geographic areas, and enrolled through a virtual design. Cohort assignment in the prospective study relied on participant-reported clinical history from a screening survey and a study questionnaire. A participant counted as exposed if, within 2 weeks of entering the study, that participant had been in contact with someone who had a PCR-confirmed or clinician-diagnosed COVID-19 case. Mobile phlebotomists in the prospective study collected whole blood, serum and a nasopharyngeal or oropharyngeal swab from every participant. Additional blood draws and questionnaires over an approximately two-month period could optionally be provided by prospective study participants. Before DNA extraction, blood samples from the prospective study were shipped at room temperature or frozen.

This receptor was taken from a woman under 40 who had been exposed to COVID-19. Sequencing was performed on PBMCs or T cells enriched from blood (not recorded which). The rearranged segments are TRBV11-3 and TRBJ2-7; TRBD2 agrees with 10 junctional bases. This receptor carries the CDR3 CASSSLAGRSGSYEQYF. The base sequence is TGTGCCAGCAGCTCACTAGCGGGGAGATCGGGCTCCTACGAGCAGTACTTC.